A single sample is the source of the 4 T cell receptor beta chains below, sequenced in a study of T-cell reconstitution after alpha-beta-depleted transplantation in children. Preparation of the TCRbeta library involved a method that used unique molecular identifiers. TCRdb fed the PCR reads into MiXCR, producing one record per CDR3 protein. The sample carries hundreds of thousands of distinct CDR3 sequences, 13% recorded once. The sample here was PBMCs, taken before TCRalphabeta/CD19-depleted stem cell transplant. The receptors were gathered from a girl between 2 and 10 years old with congenital amegakaryocytic thrombocytopenia, due to receive a stem cell transplant.

This clonotype came up a few times. The chain employs TRBV9 and TRBJ2-7; 11 nucleotides match TRBD2. Trimming took 4 bases from V and 2 from J; bases not matched to a gene: 14. The CDR3 spans 18 residues. From germline, CDR1 is SGDLS and CDR2 YYNGEE. This CDR3 reads CASSPSLAGGMFPYEQYF. CDR3 nucleotides: TGTGCCAGCAGCCCCAGTCTAGCGGGAGGTATGTTTCCCTACGAGCAGTACTTC.

This clonotype was counted at least ten times. The rearrangement uses TRBV5-1 and TRBJ2-2; the D is unclear. CDR3 size: 14 residues. V lost 7 bases and J 2 bases, leaving 12 bases between the germline ends. Germline CDR1 is SGHRS and CDR2 is YFSETQ. Written as DNA, the CDR3 is TGCGCCAGCGAAACGGACGGAAACACCGGGGAGCTGTTTTTT. Encoded protein: CASETDGNTGELFF.

The chain is built from TRBV7-9 and TRBJ2-7, with D perhaps TRBD1 (5 bases). The CDR3 consists of 14 residues. Trimming pared 1 base from V and 3 bases from J, leaving 10 bases between. Germline V gene sequence: CDR1 SEHNR, CDR2 FQNEAQ (reference sequence). The CDR3 DNA is TGTGCCAGCAGCTTAGGATTGGGGCACTACGAGCAGTACTTC. It yields the protein CASSLGLGHYEQYF.

This clonotype was counted only a few times. V gene TRBV25-1 combines with J gene TRBJ2-1, with a possible D match to TRBD2 (6 bases). V was cut by 6 bases and J by 7 bases, with 13 bases left in between. In germline, CDR1 is MGHDK, CDR2 SYGVNS. This CDR3 spans 13 amino acids. CDR3 coding DNA: TGTGCCAGCAGACGGGACTCTGGGAATGAGCAGTTCTTC. It specifies CASRRDSGNEQFF.